These T cell receptor beta chains were read from a single sample in a study of CD8+CD57+ T cells in acquired aplastic anemia. Using its own MiXCR run on the reads, TCRdb lists one record per CDR3 protein. The sample carries 400,000 to 600,000 distinct CDR3 sequences, roughly 34% recorded once. Sequencing was performed on sorted CD4+, CD8+, or CD8+CD57+ T cells (not recorded which) from PBMCs. The receptors were sampled from a human donor with aplastic anemia. Both conserved end residues are part of each CDR3. A D gene is named only where the DNA matches it firmly. Clone size appears in some rows only: once, few, many, or a class for an expanded clone.

size: few; V: TRBV4-1; D: -; J: TRBJ2-3; DNA: TGCGCCAGCAGCCAGGCTAGGGGGTTGGGGGCAGATACGCAGTATTTT; CDR3: CASSQARGLGADTQYF
size: -; V: TRBV5-1; D: -; J: TRBJ2-1; DNA: TGCGCCAGCGGGACATGGGAGCAGTTCTTC; CDR3: CASGTWEQFF
size: -; V: TRBV2; D: TRBD2; J: TRBJ2-7; DNA: TGTGCCAGCAGGAGACCGGGAGGCCGATCATACGAGCAGTACTTC; CDR3: CASRRPGGRSYEQYF
size: few; V: TRBV20-1; D: -; J: TRBJ2-3; DNA: TGCAGTGCTAGACTTTTGACCACAGATACGCAGTATTTT; CDR3: CSARLLTTDTQYF
size: -; V: TRBV11-1; D: -; J: TRBJ2-6; DNA: TGTGCCAGCAGCTTAGGAGGGAGACTGAGCTCTGGGGCCAACGTCCTGACTTTC; CDR3: CASSLGGRLSSGANVLTF
size: few; V: TRBV7-9; D: TRBD1; J: TRBJ1-1; DNA: TGTGCCAGCAGCTTAGGTAACACAGGGGCGGACACTGAAGCTTTCTTT; CDR3: CASSLGNTGADTEAFF
size: -; V: TRBV2; D: -; J: TRBJ2-2; DNA: TGTGCCAGCAGTGTACAAGGCGGGGAGCTGTTTTTT; CDR3: CASSVQGGELFF
size: -; V: TRBV19; D: TRBD1; J: TRBJ1-2; DNA: TGTGCCAGCATGCTGATCTATGGACAGGGTGGCTACACCTTC; CDR3: CASMLIYGQGGYTF
size: few; V: TRBV3-1; D: TRBD1; J: TRBJ1-2; DNA: TGTGCCAGCAGGCCTGACAGGGGTGGAGGCTACACCTTC; CDR3: CASRPDRGGGYTF
size: -; V: TRBV5-1; D: -; J: TRBJ2-3; DNA: TGCGCCAGCAGCTTGGTCCCAGGTCCGGTCGCAGATACGCAGTATTTT; CDR3: CASSLVPGPVADTQYF
size: -; V: TRBV9; D: -; J: TRBJ2-1; DNA: TGTGCCAGCAGCCCAGAGCAGTTCTTC; CDR3: CASSPEQFF
size: -; V: TRBV2; D: -; J: TRBJ2-1; DNA: TGTGCCAGCAGTGGCAGCCTGAACAATGAGCAGTTCTTC; CDR3: CASSGSLNNEQFF
size: -; V: TRBV19; D: TRBD2; J: TRBJ2-7; DNA: TGTGCCAGCAGTCCGCTAGCGGGTGGGGACTACGAGCAGTACTTC; CDR3: CASSPLAGGDYEQYF
size: -; V: TRBV7-2; D: -; J: TRBJ2-3; DNA: TGTGCCAGCAGCTTGGCGGGTGCAGGGTGGGACACAGATACGCAGTATTTT; CDR3: CASSLAGAGWDTDTQYF
size: -; V: TRBV19; D: -; J: TRBJ1-5; DNA: TGTGCCAGTAGTAGGACGGGCAGGCAGAGTTTCGGGAGCAATCAGCCCCAGCATTTT; CDR3: CASSRTGRQSFGSNQPQHF
size: many; V: TRBV2; D: TRBD1; J: TRBJ1-1; DNA: TGTGCCAGCATCAGGGGGAGATTAGCTACGAACACTGAAGCTTTCTTT; CDR3: CASIRGRLATNTEAFF
size: -; V: TRBV19; D: -; J: TRBJ1-3; DNA: TGTGCCAGTAAGGACACAAGCTCTGGAAACACCATATATTTT; CDR3: CASKDTSSGNTIYF
size: few; V: TRBV19; D: -; J: TRBJ2-4; DNA: TGTGCCAGTAGTATAGTAGCGGAGCGGAACATTCAGTACTTC; CDR3: CASSIVAERNIQYF
size: few; V: TRBV12-3/TRBV12-4; D: -; J: TRBJ1-5; DNA: TGTGCCAGCAGTCTCAGGACACTCGGCAATCAGCCCCAGCATTTT; CDR3: CASSLRTLGNQPQHF
size: -; V: TRBV28; D: TRBD2; J: TRBJ2-1; DNA: TGTGCCAGCAGGGAACGACTAGCGAGCGGGTTAGGAGGGGATGAGCAGTTCTTC; CDR3: CASRERLASGLGGDEQFF
size: once; V: TRBV10-2; D: -; J: TRBJ1-2; DNA: TGCGCCAGCAGTGTTATGACGGGGTCCGCGCCTGGCTACACCTTC; CDR3: CASSVMTGSAPGYTF
size: -; V: TRBV12-3/TRBV12-4; D: -; J: TRBJ1-5; DNA: TGTGCCAGCAGTTGGGGATATAGCAATCAGCCCCAGCATTTT; CDR3: CASSWGYSNQPQHF
size: few; V: TRBV29-1; D: -; J: TRBJ1-1; DNA: TGCAGCGTTGTAGGTGGTGTGGTCACTGAAGCTTTCTTT; CDR3: CSVVGGVVTEAFF
size: many; V: TRBV7-8; D: -; J: TRBJ2-7; DNA: TGTGCCAGCAGCCTCGACCCGGACTACGAGCAGTACTTC; CDR3: CASSLDPDYEQYF
size: -; V: TRBV6-6; D: -; J: TRBJ1-2; DNA: TGTGCCAGCACCGAGATATCGGGCCTCAACTATGGCTACACCTTC; CDR3: CASTEISGLNYGYTF
size: many; V: TRBV5-5; D: -; J: TRBJ1-2; DNA: TGTGCCAGCAGCCTCTCAACGGGCCAGGGAGGTTATGGCTACACCTTC; CDR3: CASSLSTGQGGYGYTF
size: many; V: TRBV14; D: -; J: TRBJ2-7; DNA: TGTGCCAGCAGCCAAGTGGGGGGAGCCTACGAGCAGTACTTC; CDR3: CASSQVGGAYEQYF
size: -; V: TRBV10-2; D: TRBD2; J: TRBJ2-3; DNA: TGTGCCAGCAGTGAAACGGCTAGCGGGGCTCCTAGCACAGATACGCAGTATTTT; CDR3: CASSETASGAPSTDTQYF
size: -; V: TRBV5-1; D: TRBD2; J: TRBJ2-5; DNA: TGCGCCAGCAGCCAGGGACTAGCGGGCCAAGAGACCCAGTACTTC; CDR3: CASSQGLAGQETQYF
size: -; V: TRBV28; D: -; J: TRBJ1-2; DNA: TGTGCCAGCATGGGAGTTAACTATGGCTACACCTTC; CDR3: CASMGVNYGYTF
size: -; V: TRBV12-3/TRBV12-4; D: -; J: TRBJ2-5; DNA: TGTGCCAGCAGTTTATTAGGGCGGGGAGAGACCCAGTACTTC; CDR3: CASSLLGRGETQYF
size: -; V: TRBV4-3; D: TRBD2; J: TRBJ2-1; DNA: TGCGCCAGCAGCCAAGGACGGAACGGGGGGGCAGAGGGCAATGAGCAGTTCTTC; CDR3: CASSQGRNGGAEGNEQFF
size: -; V: TRBV3-1; D: -; J: TRBJ2-5; DNA: TGTGCCAGCAGCCCGTTTCCGGGAGTCCAAGAGACCCAGTACTTC; CDR3: CASSPFPGVQETQYF
size: many; V: TRBV19; D: TRBD1; J: TRBJ2-1; DNA: TGTGCCAGTAGTTGGGACAGTTACAATGAGCAGTTCTTC; CDR3: CASSWDSYNEQFF
size: -; V: TRBV7-2; D: -; J: TRBJ2-7; DNA: TGTGCCAGCAGCTGCGCCCCGTGGGCAAACTACGAGCAGTACTTC; CDR3: CASSCAPWANYEQYF
size: few; V: TRBV30; D: TRBD1; J: TRBJ2-5; DNA: TGTGCCTGGAAACAGGGGACGTTGGAGACCCAGTACTTC; CDR3: CAWKQGTLETQYF
size: many; V: TRBV12-3/TRBV12-4; D: TRBD1; J: TRBJ1-2; DNA: TGTGCCAGCAGTACCCGGACAGGATATGGCTACACCTTC; CDR3: CASSTRTGYGYTF
size: many; V: TRBV12-3/TRBV12-4; D: -; J: TRBJ2-7; DNA: TGTGCCAGCAGCCCCATCCGGGGGATGGACGAGCAGTACTTC; CDR3: CASSPIRGMDEQYF
size: -; V: TRBV15; D: -; J: TRBJ2-1; DNA: TGTGCCACCAGCAGAGATCGGGCTACTGGGAATGAGCAGTTCTTC; CDR3: CATSRDRATGNEQFF
size: many; V: TRBV9; D: -; J: TRBJ1-3; DNA: TGTGCCAGCAGCGTAAGCGGCTCTGGAAACACCATATATTTT; CDR3: CASSVSGSGNTIYF
size: -; V: TRBV24-1; D: TRBD2; J: TRBJ2-7; DNA: TGTGCCAGCAGTGAAACCTACGGACTAGCTGCGTGCTGGGGTGAGCAGTACTTC; CDR3: CASSETYGLAACWGEQYF
size: many; V: TRBV7-9; D: -; J: TRBJ2-7; DNA: TGTGCCAGCAGCACCCAGCGCTCCTACGAGCAGTACTTC; CDR3: CASSTQRSYEQYF
size: once; V: TRBV11-2; D: -; J: TRBJ2-7; DNA: TGTGCCAGCAGCTTAGGCCGTAGGGGGGGGGACTACGAGCAGTACTTC; CDR3: CASSLGRRGGDYEQYF
size: few; V: TRBV14; D: -; J: TRBJ2-7; DNA: TGTGCCAGCAGCCAAGGATTATCTAGTGATTCCTCCTACGAGCAGTACTTC; CDR3: CASSQGLSSDSSYEQYF
size: few; V: TRBV7-2; D: TRBD2; J: TRBJ2-5; DNA: TGTGCCAGCAGCACCGGGACTAGCGGGGGGGCCGAAGAGACCCAGTACTTC; CDR3: CASSTGTSGGAEETQYF
size: -; V: TRBV15; D: -; J: TRBJ1-1; DNA: TGTGCCACCAGCAGACCGGGGGTCGGGAACGCTGAAGCTTTCTTT; CDR3: CATSRPGVGNAEAFF
size: -; V: TRBV5-1; D: TRBD2; J: TRBJ2-5; DNA: TGCGCCAGCACGGGACTAGCGCAGTACTTC; CDR3: CASTGLAQYF
size: -; V: TRBV12-5; D: -; J: TRBJ1-1; DNA: TGTGCTAGTGGTTTCGATCGAGGGACACTCGCTGAAGCTTTCTTT; CDR3: CASGFDRGTLAEAFF
size: many; V: TRBV7-3; D: -; J: TRBJ2-3; DNA: TGTGCCAGCAGCTTAACGTTCGCAGATACGCAGTATTTT; CDR3: CASSLTFADTQYF
size: -; V: TRBV10-3; D: -; J: TRBJ1-5; DNA: TGTGCCATCAGTGAGCGTGGGGGGAGAGATCAGCCCCAGCATTTT; CDR3: CAISERGGRDQPQHF
size: -; V: TRBV10-3; D: -; J: TRBJ2-5; DNA: TGTGCCATCAGTGTGACCCAAGAGACCCAGTACTTC; CDR3: CAISVTQETQYF
size: many; V: TRBV20-1; D: -; J: TRBJ1-2; DNA: TGCAGTGCTAGAGTGGGGGGCGCAGGCTATGGCTACACCTTC; CDR3: CSARVGGAGYGYTF
size: -; V: TRBV29-1; D: TRBD1; J: TRBJ2-7; DNA: TGCAGCGTTGTGACAGGGCTCGACGAGCAGTACTTC; CDR3: CSVVTGLDEQYF
size: -; V: TRBV2; D: -; J: TRBJ2-7; DNA: TGTGCCAGCAGAGTACAGGGATTCTTAGGGGAGCAGTACTTC; CDR3: CASRVQGFLGEQYF
size: -; V: TRBV6-1; D: -; J: TRBJ1-1; DNA: TGTGCCAGCGGTAGGTGGAGCACTGAAGCTTTCTTT; CDR3: CASGRWSTEAFF
size: -; V: TRBV20-1; D: TRBD1; J: TRBJ2-1; DNA: TGCAGTGCTAGAGATTCGGACAGGGGGGGCAATGAGCAGTTCTTC; CDR3: CSARDSDRGGNEQFF